This entry lists 9 T cell receptor beta chains sequenced from one sample in a study of Graves' ophthalmopathy and Graves' hyperthyroidism. Amplified material comprised TCR beta CDR3 regions derived from RNA transcripts. RT-PCR with HTBI primers came first, then second-round multiplex PCR. TCRdb recomputed calls from the multiplex PCR reads with MiXCR, one row per CDR3 protein. The sample includes more than 1,000,000 distinct CDR3 sequences, 36% of them seen just once. The sample consisted of peripheral blood or thyroid tissue (not recorded which). The receptor source for this set is an adult man with Graves' hyperthyroidism.

This clonotype showed up just a few times. This rearrangement joins TRBV7-2 to TRBJ2-7; 11 bases fit TRBD2. V dropped 4 bases and J dropped 3; count of bases not matched to a gene: 11. Germline-derived CDR1 and CDR2 are SGHTA and FQGNSA. The CDR3 is made up of 17 amino acids. The CDR3 sequence: CASSYLSGRAAFYEQYF. CDR3 bases: TGTGCCAGCAGCTATCTTAGCGGGAGGGCCGCCTTCTACGAGCAGTACTTC.

This clonotype was found many times. Here the CDR3 reads CASSPNSWNSPLHF. In DNA form, the CDR3 reads TGTGCCAGCAGCCCTAACAGTTGGAATTCACCCCTCCACTTT. V and J are TRBV7-2 and TRBJ1-6; no definite D call. Germline V gives CDR1 SGHTA, CDR2 FQGNSA. This CDR3 comprises 14 residues. The V gene lost 5 bases and the J gene lost 7 bases, with 12 bases spanning the gap.

In the case of this clonotype: Mismatch with germline at one junction end may stem from a read error. The chain joins TRBV7-3 to TRBJ2-5; tentatively, D is TRBD1 (5 bases). CDR3 length: 15 amino acids. The V gene's germline CDR1 is SGHTA and CDR2 FQGTGA. CDR3 region: CAGSQDWGPAETQYF. The CDR3 region has the DNA TGTGCCGGCAGCCAAGATTGGGGCCCCGCAGAGACCCAGTACTTC.

V usage is TRBV7-8 and J usage is TRBJ1-3; the D gene is possibly TRBD1 (5 bases). In germline, CDR1 is SGHVS, CDR2 FQNEAQ. V lost 4 bases and J 7 bases, leaving 20 bases between the germline ends. This CDR3 region has 16 residues. The CDR3 loop is CASSSLSGWGSNTIYF. CDR3 nucleotide sequence: TGTGCCAGCAGCTCCTTATCGGGGTGGGGGAGCAACACCATATATTTT.

This clonotype was detected only a few times. The chain couples TRBV12-3 or TRBV12-4 to TRBJ1-2; D may be TRBD1 (6 bases). The CDR3 spans 15 residues. V was cut by 6 bases and J by 3 bases, with 17 bases left in between. The CDR3 DNA sequence: TGTGCCAGCAGCCACCGAGGGGGAGGTTACTATGGCTACACCTTC. It yields the protein CASSHRGGGYYGYTF.

In this sample, this clonotype turned up many times. The chain has TRBV7-3 and TRBJ2-7, with D possibly matching TRBD1 (6 bases). This CDR3 has 15 amino acids. Trimming left V 0 bases short and J 3 bases short, with 12 bases between. Germline lookup yields CDR1 SGHTA and CDR2 FQGTGA. As DNA, the CDR3 is TGTGCCAGCAGCTTAACTCCCGGACAGAGCTACGAGCAGTACTTC. Translating it yields CASSLTPGQSYEQYF.

The gene calls are TRBV2 and TRBJ2-5, with TRBD1 matching 8 bases. The CDR3 has 16 amino acids. The junction had 12 bases not matched to a gene; V was cut back by 6 bases and J by 3 bases. CDR1 SNHLY and CDR2 FYNNEI come from the germline V gene. This chain's CDR3 is CASSFFQDRDKETQYF. The CDR3 DNA reads TGTGCCAGCAGCTTTTTCCAGGACAGGGACAAAGAGACCCAGTACTTC.

This clonotype was observed many times. J is TRBJ2-5 and V is TRBV7-6; D remains unclear. Per the germline V gene, CDR1 is SGHVS and CDR2 is FNYEAQ. CDR3 length: 13 amino acids. Between the trimmed V and J ends, which lost 1 base and 5 bases, there was a span of 8 bases. This CDR3 is CASSLVLPETQYF. CDR3 DNA: TGTGCCAGCAGCTTAGTACTACCGGAGACCCAGTACTTC.

The gene calls are TRBV7-2 and TRBJ1-1, with D possibly matching TRBD1 (5 bases). V gave up 3 bases and J gave up 13 bases, with 18 bases separating them. Germline V gene lookup returns CDR1 SGHTA and CDR2 FQGNSA. This CDR3 region has 13 residues. The CDR3 bases are TGTGCCAGCAGCTTCGGCGGGGGAAGAGCCGATTTCTTT. It encodes CASSFGGGRADFF.